These 25 T cell receptor beta chains came from one sample sequenced in a study of response to subunit inactivated influenza vaccine. MiXCR, run by TCRdb on the RT-PCR reads, gives a single entry per CDR3 protein. This table has about 540,000 distinct CDR3 sequences, roughly 25% appearing once. This sample was shared with a second study, whose subject was T cells expressing NK-cell markers. That study adds: UMI-tagged 5'RACE template switching yielded the TCR beta cDNA.

Sequencing was performed on CD4+ T cells sorted from PBMCs, taken 12 days after vaccination. The source is a man aged 50 to 59 who received an inactivated influenza vaccine.

In its sample, this clonotype was seen a few times. The chain joins TRBV20-1 to TRBJ2-7, with 10 bases aligning to TRBD1. The V gene's germline CDR1 is DFQATT and CDR2 SNEGSKA (reference sequence). This CDR3 comprises 14 residues. Trimming cost V 3 bases and J 2 bases; bases outside gene matches: 4. For the CDR3, the DNA is TGCAGTGCTAGCCCGGGACAGGGGACCTACGAGCAGTACTTC. Protein: CSASPGQGTYEQYF.

About this clonotype itself: One end of the junction fails to match germline, which may point to a read error. The gene calls are TRBV4-3 and TRBJ2-1; 8 positions agree with TRBD1. This CDR3 contains 16 residues. The germline CDR1 and CDR2 sequences are LGHNA and YSLEER. The CDR3 loop reads CASSHADRVVSNERFF. The DNA of the CDR3 is TGCGCCAGCAGCCACGCGGACAGGGTGGTTTCAAATGAGCGGTTCTTC.

J is TRBJ1-5 and V is TRBV18; possible D gene TRBD1, 6 bases. The CDR3 is 14 amino acids. From germline, CDR1 is KGHSH and CDR2 LQKENI. The V and J ends lost 2 bases and 8 bases respectively, with 13 bases between them. This CDR3 is CASSPRGAGEPQHF. The CDR3 DNA follows: TGTGCCAGCTCACCAAGGGGGGCCGGGGAGCCCCAGCATTTT.

J is TRBJ2-3 and V is TRBV7-2; D is perhaps TRBD1 (5 bases). This CDR3 spans 15 amino acids. V shed 0 bases and J shed 3 bases, with 10 bases lying between them. Germline V gene lookup returns CDR1 SGHTA and CDR2 FQGNSA. CDR3 in DNA: TGTGCCAGCAGCTTAGCTTGGCGACAGACAGATACGCAGTATTTT. This codes for CASSLAWRQTDTQYF.

V is TRBV28 and J is TRBJ2-6, with 9 bases lining up with TRBD1. Losses at the gene ends were 6 bases for V and 2 bases for J; bases not matched to a gene: 11. This CDR3 region has 18 residues. CDR1 MDHEN and CDR2 SYDVKM come from the germline V gene. The CDR3 sequence: CASSRRRDRVTGANVLTF. The DNA of the CDR3 is TGTGCCAGCAGCCGTAGGCGGGACAGGGTTACTGGGGCCAACGTCCTGACTTTC.

CDR3 residues: CASTAHRGEQYF. The CDR3 DNA sequence: TGCGCCAGCACCGCACACAGGGGCGAGCAGTACTTC. The chain combines TRBV10-2 with TRBJ2-7; 7 nucleotides agree with TRBD1. Germline CDR1 reads WSHSY; CDR2 reads SAAADI. V lost 7 bases to trimming and J lost 6 bases; unmatched junction nucleotides: 6. This CDR3 region has 12 residues.

This sequence joins TRBV19 and TRBJ1-1; tentative D call: TRBD1 (6 bases). CDR1 is LNHDA, CDR2 SQIVND, per germline (reference sequence). CDR3 length: 18 amino acids. V dropped 3 bases and J dropped 0 bases, with 20 bases sitting between them. Written as DNA, the CDR3 is TGTGCCAGTAGTATGACCCGGCCAGGACAGTTCATGAACACTGAAGCTTTCTTT. This translates into CASSMTRPGQFMNTEAFF. The variable domain in full, with the rest retrieved from reference TRBV19 and TRBJ1-1, is DGGITQSPKYLFRKEGQNVTLSCEQNLNHDAMYWYRQDPGQGLRLIYYSQIVNDFQKGDIAEGYSVSREKKESFPLTVTSAQKNPTAFYLCASSMTRPGQFMNTEAFFGQGTRLTVV.

The rearrangement uses TRBV15 and TRBJ1-3, with 7 bases identical to TRBD1. Germline-derived CDR1 and CDR2 are LNHNV and YYDKDF (reference sequence). The CDR3 is 14 residues long. Trimming at V came to 2 bases and at J to 4 bases, leaving 2 bases not matched to a gene. Written as DNA, the CDR3 is TGTGCCACCAGCAGACCGGGACAGGGAAACACCATATATTTT. It translates to CATSRPGQGNTIYF.

In this sample, this clonotype turned up a few times. The rearrangement links TRBV7-2 to TRBJ2-1; 8 bases map to TRBD2. This CDR3 contains 16 residues. Germline V gene data show CDR1 as SGHTA and CDR2 as FQGNSA. The junction had 13 bases not matched to a gene; V was cut back by 5 bases and J by 7 bases. The CDR3 is CASSPGYGRAGNEQFF. The CDR3 DNA is TGTGCCAGCAGCCCCGGATACGGGAGGGCCGGAAATGAGCAGTTCTTC.

This clonotype was seen a handful of times. This chain joins TRBV20-1 and TRBJ2-3; 12 bases align to TRBD2. Per the germline V gene, CDR1 is DFQATT and CDR2 is SNEGSKA (reference sequence). Trimming at V came to 4 bases and at J to 4 bases, leaving 9 bases not matched to a gene. CDR3 length: 16 residues. The CDR3 region is CSATPLSSGRADTQYF. The CDR3 DNA is TGCAGTGCTACTCCCCTATCTAGCGGGAGGGCAGATACGCAGTATTTT.

A few counts support this clonotype. The V and J genes are TRBV5-1 and TRBJ2-3; possible D gene TRBD2, 5 bases. V was trimmed by 4 bases and J by 4 bases, leaving 13 bases between them. CDR3 length equals 14 residues. Germline values: CDR1 SGHRS, CDR2 YFSETQ. Here the CDR3 reads CASSTGTAPDTQYF. As DNA, the CDR3 is TGCGCCAGCAGCACGGGAACGGCCCCAGATACGCAGTATTTT.

The chain uses TRBV30 and TRBJ1-1; D unclear. Germline lookup yields CDR1 GTSNPN and CDR2 SVGIG (reference sequence). The CDR3 spans 15 residues. Trimming left V 1 base short and J 1 base short, with 13 bases between. The CDR3, as DNA: TGTGCCTGGAGTGAAGGAGTGGGCTGGAACACTGAAGCTTTCTTT. Translated: CAWSEGVGWNTEAFF.

V is TRBV12-3 or TRBV12-4 and J is TRBJ2-6; D is ambiguous. Trimming cost V 6 bases and J 1 base, with 7 bases left between them. This CDR3 has 14 residues. CDR3 DNA sequence: TGTGCCAGCAGGACCAGTTCTGGGGCCAACGTCCTGACTTTC. Amino acids: CASRTSSGANVLTF.

This clonotype was counted between two and nine times. This sequence joins TRBV7-2 and TRBJ1-1; 8 positions match TRBD1. Germline-derived CDR1 and CDR2 are SGHTA and FQGNSA. The junction had 11 bases not matched to a gene; V was cut back by 4 bases and J by 4 bases. The CDR3 is 16 residues long. CDR3 DNA sequence: TGTGCCAGCAGCTGGGGGACAGGTCGGATTTCCACTGAAGCTTTCTTT. It codes for CASSWGTGRISTEAFF.

This clonotype was found a few times. The chain couples TRBV20-1 to TRBJ1-1, with 8 positions matching TRBD1. CDR1 DFQATT and CDR2 SNEGSKA come from the germline V gene (reference sequence). The V segment lost 2 bases and the J segment 5 bases; nucleotides outside the gene matches: 7. The CDR3 extends over 14 amino acids. In nucleotides, the CDR3 is TGCAGTGCTAGAATTGGACAGGGAAGGACTGAAGCTTTCTTT. Residues: CSARIGQGRTEAFF.

This clonotype was counted between two and nine times. The CDR3 sequence: CASKNTGSDEKLFF. In nucleotides, the CDR3 is TGCGCCAGCAAGAACACAGGGTCGGATGAAAAACTGTTTTTT. The chain recombines TRBV5-1 with TRBJ1-4; D is possibly TRBD1 (6 bases). Germline assignment: CDR1 SGHRS and CDR2 YFSETQ. This CDR3 is 14 amino acids long. Trimming cost V 6 bases and J 6 bases, with 15 bases left between them.

To note about this clonotype: The junction departs from germline at one end; a sequencing error may be responsible. The chain joins TRBV6-1 to TRBJ1-5; D remains ambiguous. Germline V gene sequence: CDR1 MNHNS, CDR2 SASEGT. The CDR3 covers 14 residues. CDR3 DNA: TGTGCCAGCAGTGAAGCGAGGTTCTATCAGCCCCAGCCTTTT. It translates to CASSEARFYQPQPF.

This clonotype has a handful of counts. The chain carries TRBV14 and TRBJ2-3, with D perhaps TRBD1 (5 bases). The CDR3 is made up of 18 amino acids. Deletions cut 0 bases from V and 6 bases from J, with 22 bases between. Germline V CDR1 and CDR2: SGHDN, FVKESK. The CDR3 protein is CASSQDVRGRAPMDTQYF. The CDR3 DNA sequence: TGTGCCAGCAGCCAAGATGTTAGGGGCCGCGCCCCCATGGATACGCAGTATTTT.

There are a few counts of this clonotype. This chain links TRBV5-5 with TRBJ1-4; D is perhaps TRBD1 (5 bases). Germline CDR1 and CDR2: SGHKS and YYEKEE (reference sequence). The CDR3 has 16 amino acids. With 1 base removed from V and 4 bases from J, the gap between germline ends came to 14 bases. As DNA, the CDR3 is TGTGCCAGCAGCTTGATAGGGGCGGACCGTAATGAAAAACTGTTTTTT. Protein product: CASSLIGADRNEKLFF.

The rearrangement links TRBV5-6 to TRBJ1-1; D possibly corresponds to TRBD1 (5 bases). The CDR3 spans 16 residues. Trimming shortened V by 4 bases and J by 1 base, and 17 bases separated the two germline ends. Germline CDR1 is SGHDT and CDR2 is YYEEEE. Written as DNA, the CDR3 is TGTGCCAGCAGCCGAAGGGGCGGCGGTCCGAACACTGAAGCTTTCTTT. Amino acid sequence: CASSRRGGGPNTEAFF.

J is TRBJ2-7 and V is TRBV25-1; D is possibly TRBD1 or TRBD2 (6 bases each). The germline gives CDR1 MGHDK, CDR2 SYGVNS. Trimming stripped 3 bases from V and 0 bases from J, with 9 bases between. This CDR3 is 14 amino acids long. As DNA, the CDR3 is TGTGCCAGCAGTGACAGGGGAGGCTCCTACGAGCAGTACTTC. It encodes CASSDRGGSYEQYF.

The chain employs TRBV6-1 and TRBJ2-3; D is ambiguous. The CDR3 runs to 15 residues. V lost 2 bases and J lost 1, with 10 bases in between. Germline V CDR1 and CDR2: MNHNS, SASEGT. The DNA for the CDR3 is TGTGCCAGCAGTGAAAACCAAATTCGCACAGATACGCAGTATTTT. It translates to CASSENQIRTDTQYF.

CDR3 nucleotide sequence: TGTGCCAGCAGCGCCCGGACCACAGATACGCAGTATTTT. This sequence encodes CASSARTTDTQYF. The chain uses TRBV7-9 and TRBJ2-3; D gene uncertain. V was pared by 5 bases and J by 2 bases, with 8 bases between. Germline CDR1 SEHNR, CDR2 FQNEAQ (reference sequence). The CDR3 has 13 residues. Variable domain in full (rest from reference TRBV7-9 and TRBJ2-3): DTGVSQNPRHKITKRGQNVTFRCDPISEHNRLYWYRQTLGQGPEFLTYFQNEAQLEKSRLLSDRFSAERPKGSFSTLEIQRTEQGDSAMYLCASSARTTDTQYFGPGTRLTVL.

This clonotype showed up just a few times. The chain employs TRBV20-1 and TRBJ2-6, with 14 bases that match TRBD2. This CDR3 comprises 13 residues. Losses at the gene ends were 3 bases for V and 19 bases for J; bases not matched to a gene: 8. The V gene's germline CDR1 is DFQATT and CDR2 SNEGSKA (reference sequence). In nucleotides, the CDR3 is TGCAGTGCTAGGACTAGCGGGGGGGAAAGGGTTACTTTC. Encoded protein: CSARTSGGERVTF.

This chain links TRBV2 with TRBJ1-5; D remains unclear. V lost 6 bases and J 0 bases, leaving 9 bases between the germline ends. This CDR3 has 14 amino acids. The germline CDR1 and CDR2 sequences are SNHLY and FYNNEI. The CDR3 reads CASREELSNQPQHF. The DNA for the CDR3 is TGTGCCAGCAGGGAGGAGCTTAGCAATCAGCCCCAGCATTTT.